This TCR beta chain appears in the sequencing data of a study of CD8 T cells in Susac syndrome. Random hexamers primed reverse transcription of 0.5 to 1 ug RNA. Amplification of TCR beta CDR3 across 54 Vbeta and 13 Jbeta was performed with immunoSEQ multiplex PCR. TCRdb reprocessed the immunoSEQ multiplex PCR reads via MiXCR and lists one record per CDR3 protein. Of 150,000 to 180,000 distinct CDR3 sequences listed, around 95% are singletons. V lost 7 bases to trimming and J lost 0 bases, with 24 bases between them. In germline, CDR1 is SQVTM, CDR2 ANQGSEA. This CDR3 has 18 residues. Blood CD8+ and CD4+ T cells underwent high-throughput TCR beta sequencing. The TEMRA cells underwent FACS enrichment, while the CD8+ and CD4+ T cells underwent negative isolation. Study-level findings and limits: The number of individuals included in the study's TCR sequencing and HLA analysis was acknowledged as relatively small.

On this clonotype: Its antigen is undetermined.

This receptor was taken from a human donor with multiple sclerosis. The sample consisted of CD8+ T cells from PBMCs. This chain joins TRBV29-1 and TRBJ1-4, with D maybe TRBD1 (5 bases). CDR3 DNA: TGCAGCGCCCAAACCTGGGACGGAGGCCCTGCAACTAATGAAAAACTGTTTTTT. This translates into CSAQTWDGGPATNEKLFF.